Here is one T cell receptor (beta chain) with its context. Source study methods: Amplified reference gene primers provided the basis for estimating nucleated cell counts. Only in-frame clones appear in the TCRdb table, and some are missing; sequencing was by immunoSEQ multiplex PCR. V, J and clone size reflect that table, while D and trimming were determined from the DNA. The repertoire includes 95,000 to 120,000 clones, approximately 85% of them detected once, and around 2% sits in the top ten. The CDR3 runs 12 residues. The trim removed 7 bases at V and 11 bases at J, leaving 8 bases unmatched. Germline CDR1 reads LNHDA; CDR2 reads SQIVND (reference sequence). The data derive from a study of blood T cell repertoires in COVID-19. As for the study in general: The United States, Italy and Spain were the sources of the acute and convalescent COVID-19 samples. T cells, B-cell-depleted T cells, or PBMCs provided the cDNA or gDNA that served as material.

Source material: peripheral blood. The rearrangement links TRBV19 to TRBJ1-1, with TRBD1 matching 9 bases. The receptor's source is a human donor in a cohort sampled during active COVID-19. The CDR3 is CASNPRQGGAFF. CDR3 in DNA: TGTGCCAGTAACCCCCGACAGGGGGGGGCTTTCTTT.